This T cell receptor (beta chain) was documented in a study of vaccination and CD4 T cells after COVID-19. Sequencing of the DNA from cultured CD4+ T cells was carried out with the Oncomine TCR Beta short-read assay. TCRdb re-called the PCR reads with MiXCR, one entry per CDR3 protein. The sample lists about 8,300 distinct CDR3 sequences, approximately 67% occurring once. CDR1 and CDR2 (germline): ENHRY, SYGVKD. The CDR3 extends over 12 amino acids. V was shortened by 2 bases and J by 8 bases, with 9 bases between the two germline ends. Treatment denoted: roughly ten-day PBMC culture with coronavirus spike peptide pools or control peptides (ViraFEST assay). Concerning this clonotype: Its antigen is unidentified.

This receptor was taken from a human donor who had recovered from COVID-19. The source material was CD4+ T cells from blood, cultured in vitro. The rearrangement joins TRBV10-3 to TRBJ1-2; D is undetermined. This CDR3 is CAISETGNGYTF. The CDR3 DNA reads TGTGCCATCAGTGAGACCGGAAACGGCTACACCTTC.